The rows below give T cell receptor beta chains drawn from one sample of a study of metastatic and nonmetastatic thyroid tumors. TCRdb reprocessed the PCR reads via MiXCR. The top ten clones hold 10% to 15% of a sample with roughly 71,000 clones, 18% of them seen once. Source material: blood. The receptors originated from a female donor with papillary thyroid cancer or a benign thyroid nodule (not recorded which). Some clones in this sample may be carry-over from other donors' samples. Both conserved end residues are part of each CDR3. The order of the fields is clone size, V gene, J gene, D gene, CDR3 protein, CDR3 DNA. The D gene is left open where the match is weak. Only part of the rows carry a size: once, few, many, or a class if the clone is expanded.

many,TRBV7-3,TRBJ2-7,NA,CASSLGQLTYEQYF,TGTGCCAGCAGCTTAGGACAGTTAACCTACGAGCAGTACTTC
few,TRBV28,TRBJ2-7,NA,CASSLPGHWGYEQYF,TGTGCCAGCAGTTTGCCCGGGCACTGGGGTTACGAGCAGTACTTC
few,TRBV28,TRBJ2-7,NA,CASRSPQGTLDEQYF,TGTGCCAGCAGATCCCCACAGGGAACCCTCGACGAGCAGTACTTC
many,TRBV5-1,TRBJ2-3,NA,CASSLEHTDTQYF,TGCGCCAGCAGCTTGGAGCACACAGATACGCAGTATTTT
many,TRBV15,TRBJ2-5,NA,CATSRDLGQETQYF,TGTGCCACCAGCAGAGATTTAGGCCAAGAGACCCAGTACTTC
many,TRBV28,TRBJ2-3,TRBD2,CASSLPSGTTDTQYF,TGTGCCAGCAGTTTACCTAGCGGGACCACAGATACGCAGTATTTT
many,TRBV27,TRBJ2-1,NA,CASRSPEDLLYNEQFF,TGTGCCAGCAGAAGTCCAGAAGACCTACTATACAATGAGCAGTTCTTC
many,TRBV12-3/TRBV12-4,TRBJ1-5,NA,CASSPQGREPQHF,TGTGCCAGCAGTCCCCAGGGACGCGAGCCCCAGCATTTT
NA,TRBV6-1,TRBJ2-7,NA,CASSIGTYTYEQYF,TGTGCCAGCAGCATCGGGACATATACCTACGAGCAGTACTTC
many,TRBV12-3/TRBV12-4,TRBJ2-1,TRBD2,CASSGGGAYNEQFF,TGTGCCAGCAGCGGGGGGGGGGCATACAATGAGCAGTTCTTC
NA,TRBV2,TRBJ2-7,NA,CASSPSVRGEQYF,TGTGCCAGCAGCCCGAGCGTACGGGGGGAGCAGTACTTC
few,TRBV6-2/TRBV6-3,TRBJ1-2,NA,CASSYSGRGCYVYTF,TGTGCCAGCAGTTACTCGGGTCGGGGGTGCTATGTCTACACCTTC
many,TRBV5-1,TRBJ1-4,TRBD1,CASNRGQGNEKLFF,TGCGCCAGCAACAGGGGGCAGGGTAATGAAAAACTGTTTTTT
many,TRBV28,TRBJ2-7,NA,CASSFWGNTYEQYF,TGTGCCAGCAGTTTTTGGGGGAACACCTACGAGCAGTACTTC
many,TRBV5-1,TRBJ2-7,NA,CASSSTYEQYF,TGCGCCAGCAGCTCTACCTACGAGCAGTACTTC
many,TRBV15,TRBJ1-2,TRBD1,CATSRDQQDRGYGYTF,TGTGCCACCAGCAGAGATCAGCAGGACAGGGGGTATGGCTACACCTTC
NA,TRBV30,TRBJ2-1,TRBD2,CAWRWREGRSYNEQFF,TGTGCCTGGAGGTGGCGGGAGGGCCGCTCCTACAATGAGCAGTTCTTC
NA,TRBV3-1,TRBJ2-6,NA,CASSQRRDAGANVLTF,TGTGCCAGCAGCCAACGCAGGGACGCTGGGGCCAACGTCCTGACTTTC
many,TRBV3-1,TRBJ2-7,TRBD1,CASSRRDSLREQYF,TGTGCCAGCAGCCGCCGGGACAGTCTGAGAGAGCAGTACTTC
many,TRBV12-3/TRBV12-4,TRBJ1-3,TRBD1,CASSLPDRLSGNTIYF,TGTGCCAGCAGTTTACCGGACAGGCTCTCTGGAAACACCATATATTTT
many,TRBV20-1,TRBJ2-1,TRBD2,CSASNAGGIFDEQFF,TGCAGTGCTAGCAACGCGGGAGGGATTTTCGATGAGCAGTTCTTC
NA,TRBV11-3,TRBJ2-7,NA,CASSLSLARETKYF,TGTGCCAGCAGCTTGTCTCTAGCTCGAGAGACCAAGTACTTC
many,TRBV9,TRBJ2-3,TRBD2,CASSGYGGRPTDTQYF,TGTGCCAGCAGCGGTTACGGGGGGAGACCCACAGATACGCAGTATTTT
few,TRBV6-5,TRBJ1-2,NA,CASSSTGNYGYTF,TGTGCCAGCAGTTCTACCGGCAACTATGGCTACACCTTC
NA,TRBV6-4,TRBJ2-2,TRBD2,CASSRSGEGMNTGELFF,TGTGCCAGCAGCAGGTCTGGGGAGGGGATGAACACCGGGGAGCTGTTTTTT
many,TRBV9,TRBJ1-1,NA,CASSPDTNTEAFF,TGTGCCAGCAGCCCAGACACGAACACTGAAGCTTTCTTT
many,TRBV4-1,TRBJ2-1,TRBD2,CASSQGILAGNEQFF,TGCGCCAGCAGCCAAGGGATTTTAGCGGGAAATGAGCAGTTCTTC
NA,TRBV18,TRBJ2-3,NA,CASSPRVDTQYF,TGTGCCAGCTCACCACGGGTTGATACGCAGTATTTT
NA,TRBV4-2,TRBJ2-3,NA,CASSQVLRGSGLRDTQYF,TGTGCCAGCAGCCAAGTTTTGAGAGGAAGTGGGTTAAGAGATACGCAGTATTTT
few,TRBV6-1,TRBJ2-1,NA,CASRAWVGGYNEQFF,TGTGCCAGCAGAGCTTGGGTGGGAGGATACAATGAGCAGTTCTTC
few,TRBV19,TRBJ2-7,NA,CASSTKGYRSYEQYF,TGTGCCAGTAGTACCAAGGGGTACCGCTCCTACGAGCAGTACTTC
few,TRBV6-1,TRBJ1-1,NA,CASKRRSIVIDTEAFF,TGTGCCAGCAAAAGACGGTCTATTGTTATCGATACTGAAGCTTTCTTT
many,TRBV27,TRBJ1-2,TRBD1,CASGKPGQGIGYTF,TGTGCCAGCGGAAAACCGGGACAGGGGATTGGCTACACCTTC
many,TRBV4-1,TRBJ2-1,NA,CASSHPTSARYNEQFF,TGCGCCAGCAGCCACCCGACTAGTGCCCGCTACAATGAGCAGTTCTTC
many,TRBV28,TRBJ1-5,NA,CASSPLALYSNQPQHF,TGTGCCAGCAGTCCCCTTGCACTTTATAGCAATCAGCCCCAGCATTTT
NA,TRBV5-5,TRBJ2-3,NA,CASSRGPLPTDTHYF,TGTGCCAGCAGTCGCGGACCCTTGCCCACAGATACGCATTATTTT
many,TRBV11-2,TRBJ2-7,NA,CASSLDVQGGQYF,TGTGCCAGCAGCTTAGATGTGCAGGGAGGGCAGTACTTC
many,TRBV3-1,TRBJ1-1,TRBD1,CASSQEGTASTEAFF,TGTGCCAGCAGCCAAGAGGGGACAGCCAGCACTGAAGCTTTCTTT
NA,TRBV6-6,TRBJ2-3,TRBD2,CASSSNWASGDTDTQYF,TGTGCCAGCAGTTCAAACTGGGCTAGCGGTGACACAGATACGCAGTATTTT
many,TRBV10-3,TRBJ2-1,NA,CAISLSTGGRGCNEQFF,TGTGCCATCAGCCTCTCAACGGGGGGCAGGGGGTGCAATGAGCAGTTCTTC
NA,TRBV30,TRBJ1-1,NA,CAWSVRSTEAFF,TGTGCCTGGAGTGTACGATCCACTGAAGCTTTCTTT
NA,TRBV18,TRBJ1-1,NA,CASSPGRARGTEAFF,TGTGCCAGCTCACCGGGGAGGGCGCGGGGGACTGAAGCTTTCTTT
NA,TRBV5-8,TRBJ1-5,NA,CASSLDGLNQPQHF,TGTGCCAGCAGCTTGGACGGACTCAATCAGCCCCAGCATTTT
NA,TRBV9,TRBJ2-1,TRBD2,CASSPPLAQYNEQFF,TGTGCCAGCAGCCCCCCACTAGCGCAATACAATGAGCAGTTCTTC
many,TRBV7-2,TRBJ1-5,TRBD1,CASSQGASNQPQHF,TGTGCCAGCAGCCAGGGGGCGAGCAATCAGCCCCAGCATTTT
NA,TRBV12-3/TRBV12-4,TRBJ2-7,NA,CASSLGGKRAYEQYF,TGTGCCAGCAGTTTAGGAGGGAAAAGAGCCTACGAGCAGTACTTC
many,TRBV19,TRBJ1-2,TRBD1,CASSPGTASYGYTF,TGTGCCAGTAGTCCCGGGACAGCAAGCTATGGCTACACCTTC
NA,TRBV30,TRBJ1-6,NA,CAWSHRDMRNSPLHF,TGTGCCTGGAGTCACCGGGACATGCGGAATTCACCCCTCCACTTT
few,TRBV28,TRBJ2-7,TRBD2,CASNPGGAYEQYF,TGTGCCAGCAACCCGGGGGGGGCTTACGAGCAGTACTTC
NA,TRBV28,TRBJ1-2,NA,CASSLGGRVYGYTF,TGTGCCAGCAGTTTAGGTGGCAGGGTCTATGGCTACACCTTC
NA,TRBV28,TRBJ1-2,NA,CASRWGLSGGYTF,TGTGCCAGCCGGTGGGGGCTATCGGGTGGCTACACCTTC
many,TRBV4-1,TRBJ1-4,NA,CASSQVEGTNEKLFF,TGCGCCAGCAGCCAAGTGGAGGGGACTAATGAAAAACTGTTTTTT
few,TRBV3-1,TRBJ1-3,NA,CASSQADKDHATIYF,TGTGCCAGCAGCCAAGCAGACAAGGACCACGCCACCATATATTTT